This T cell receptor beta chain derives from a study of CD8 T cells in ankylosing spondylitis. Whole-study results and caveats: Among TCR beta sequences, a motif of roughly 8 highly homologous variants appeared characteristic of ankylosing spondylitis blood. Some of the motif variants had earlier been found in reactive arthritis patients' fluid and blood.

TCRdb recomputed calls from the 5' RACE reads with MiXCR, one row per CDR3 protein. The profile shows 450,000 or so distinct CDR3 sequences, roughly a quarter of them singletons. On this clonotype: What it binds is unknown.

Sequenced input: blood, either unsorted or a sorted T cell fraction (not recorded which). The source of this sequence is a male donor with ankylosing spondylitis.

CDR3 protein: CASSYRPRTSGSHEQYV. CDR3 nucleotide sequence: TGTGCCAGCAGTTACCGACCTAGGACTAGCGGGAGCCACGAGCAGTACGTC. The genes are TRBV6-2 or TRBV6-3 and TRBJ2-7; 13 bases align to TRBD2. The J segment lost 5 bases and the V segment lost 2 bases, leaving 9 bases of the junction unmatched. The CDR3 consists of 17 residues. Germline CDR1 is MNHEY and CDR2 is SVGEGT.